The 5 T cell receptor beta chains listed next were all sequenced from one sample in a study of blood T cell repertoires in COVID-19. Profiled with immunoSEQ multiplex PCR; TCRdb holds only in-frame clones, not every one. This repertoire shows approximately 75,000 clones, nearly 90% found once; its top ten account for over 25%. What was sequenced was peripheral blood. The receptors shown here come from a man in his forties or fifties with acute or convalescent COVID-19.

V and J are TRBV7-3 and TRBJ2-1, with 10 bases lining up with TRBD2. Germline loops: CDR1 SGHTA, CDR2 FQGTGA. The length of the CDR3 is 15 residues. The V and J ends lost 6 bases and 7 bases, in that order; junction bases with no gene match: 9. The CDR3 DNA reads as TGTGCCAGCAGGCCACCGGGACTAGCGACTAATGAGCAGTTCTTC. It specifies CASRPPGLATNEQFF.

The chain carries TRBV6-5 and TRBJ2-7, with a weak D call TRBD1 (6 bases). Germline CDR1 MNHEY, CDR2 SVGAGI. The V and J ends lost 6 bases and 0 bases respectively, with 9 bases between them. This CDR3 region has 13 residues. This CDR3 reads CASRLQGSYEQYF. CDR3 nucleotide sequence: TGTGCCAGCAGACTACAGGGCTCCTACGAGCAGTACTTC.

The chain uses TRBV6-5 and TRBJ1-4; the D gene is possibly TRBD1 (5 bases). V gave up 6 bases and J gave up 3 bases, with 11 bases separating them. Per germline, CDR1 MNHEY and CDR2 SVGAGI. This CDR3 spans 14 amino acids. CDR3 bases: TGTGCCAGCAGCCCAGGGTGGTCTAATGAAAAACTGTTTTTT. It specifies CASSPGWSNEKLFF.

The CDR3 bases are TGTGCCAGCCAACCCTCTAGCGGGGGGGCCCATACGCAGTATTTT. Its translation is CASQPSSGGAHTQYF. The chain has TRBV9 and TRBJ2-3, with 12 nucleotides matching TRBD2. This CDR3 region has 15 residues. Per the germline V gene, CDR1 is SGDLS and CDR2 is YYNGEE. J gave up 7 bases and V 7 bases, and 10 bases lay outside the gene matches. The full variable domain, with the rest looked up from reference TRBV9 and TRBJ2-3, is DSGVTQTPKHLITATGQRVTLRCSPRSGDLSVYWYQQSLDQGLQFLIQYYNGEERAKGNILERFSAQQFPDLHSELNLSSLELGDSALYFCASQPSSGGAHTQYFGPGTRLTVL.

The chain links TRBV18 to TRBJ2-7; perhaps TRBD1 as D (6 bases). The CDR3 extends over 14 amino acids. Trimming stripped 3 bases from V and 3 bases from J, with 12 bases between. CDR1 is KGHSH, CDR2 LQKENI, per germline. This CDR3 reads CASSPLAQGYEQYF. In nucleotides, the CDR3 is TGTGCCAGCTCACCCCTTGCACAGGGCTACGAGCAGTACTTC.